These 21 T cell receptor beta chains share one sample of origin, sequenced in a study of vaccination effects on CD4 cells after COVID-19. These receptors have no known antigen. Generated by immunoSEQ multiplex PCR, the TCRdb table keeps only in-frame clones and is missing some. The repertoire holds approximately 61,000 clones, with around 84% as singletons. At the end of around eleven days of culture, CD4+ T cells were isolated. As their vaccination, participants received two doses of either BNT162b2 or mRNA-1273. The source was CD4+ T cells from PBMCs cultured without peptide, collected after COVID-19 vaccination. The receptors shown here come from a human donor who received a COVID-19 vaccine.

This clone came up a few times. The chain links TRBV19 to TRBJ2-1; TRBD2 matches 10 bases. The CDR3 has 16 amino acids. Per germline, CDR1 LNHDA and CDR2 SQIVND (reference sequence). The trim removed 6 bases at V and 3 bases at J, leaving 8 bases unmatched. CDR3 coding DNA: TGTGCCAGTAGCGGATTAGCGGGAGGCCGCTACAATGAGCAGTTCTTC. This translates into CASSGLAGGRYNEQFF.

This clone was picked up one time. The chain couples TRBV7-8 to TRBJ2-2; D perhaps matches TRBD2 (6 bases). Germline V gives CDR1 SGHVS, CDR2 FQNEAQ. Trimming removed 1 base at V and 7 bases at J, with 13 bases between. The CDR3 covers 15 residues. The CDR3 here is CASSLVPGRDGELFF. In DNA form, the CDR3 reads TGTGCCAGCAGCTTAGTTCCAGGGCGGGACGGGGAGCTGTTTTTT.

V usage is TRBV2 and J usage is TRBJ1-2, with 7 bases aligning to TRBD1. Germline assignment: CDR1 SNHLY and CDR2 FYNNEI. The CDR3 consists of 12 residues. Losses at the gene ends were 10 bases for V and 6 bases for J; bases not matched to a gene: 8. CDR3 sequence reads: CAIADRFHGYTF. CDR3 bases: TGTGCCATCGCGGACAGGTTCCATGGCTACACCTTC. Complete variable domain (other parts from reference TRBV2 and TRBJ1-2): EPEVTQTPSHQVTQMGQEVILRCVPISNHLYFYWYRQILGQKVEFLVSFYNNEISEKSEIFDDQFSVERPDGSNFTLKIRSTKLEDSAMYFCAIADRFHGYTFGSGTRLTVV.

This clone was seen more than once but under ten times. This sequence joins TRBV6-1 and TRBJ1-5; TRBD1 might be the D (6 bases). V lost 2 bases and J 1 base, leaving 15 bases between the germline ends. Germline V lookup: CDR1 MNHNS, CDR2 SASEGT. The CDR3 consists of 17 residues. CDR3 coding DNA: TGTGCCAGCAGTGAACCACGGCGGGGGGCAAGCAATCAGCCCCAGCATTTT. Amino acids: CASSEPRRGASNQPQHF.

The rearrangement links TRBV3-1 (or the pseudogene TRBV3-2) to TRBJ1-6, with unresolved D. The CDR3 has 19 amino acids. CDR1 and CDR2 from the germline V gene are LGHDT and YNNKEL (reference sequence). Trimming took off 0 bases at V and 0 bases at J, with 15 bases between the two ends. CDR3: CASSQEDGKISSYNSPLHF. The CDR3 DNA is TGTGCCAGCAGCCAAGAAGACGGAAAGATAAGCTCCTATAATTCACCCCTCCACTTT.

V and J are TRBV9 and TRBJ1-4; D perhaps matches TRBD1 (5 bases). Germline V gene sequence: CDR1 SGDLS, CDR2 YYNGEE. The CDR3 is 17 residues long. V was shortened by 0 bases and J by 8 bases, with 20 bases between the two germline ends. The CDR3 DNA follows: TGTGCCAGCAGCGTAGGGGGCAGGGAGGGGCCGTCCGAAAAACTGTTTTTT. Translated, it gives CASSVGGREGPSEKLFF.

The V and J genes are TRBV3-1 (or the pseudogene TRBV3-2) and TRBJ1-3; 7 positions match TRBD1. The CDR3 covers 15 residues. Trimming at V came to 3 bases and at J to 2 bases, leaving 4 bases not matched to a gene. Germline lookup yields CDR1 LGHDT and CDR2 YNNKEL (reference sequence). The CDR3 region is CASSHVTGAGNTIYF. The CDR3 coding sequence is TGTGCCAGCAGCCACGTTACAGGGGCTGGAAACACCATATATTTT.

The CDR3 DNA follows: TGTGCCAGCGGACTACCGACAGGAGCAGATACGCAGTATTTT. Translated, it gives CASGLPTGADTQYF. The chain has TRBV5-6 and TRBJ2-3; either TRBD1 or TRBD2 may supply D (6 bases each). V was clipped by 7 bases and J by 4 bases, with 16 bases between them. Germline CDR1 and CDR2: SGHDT and YYEEEE. This CDR3 has 14 residues.

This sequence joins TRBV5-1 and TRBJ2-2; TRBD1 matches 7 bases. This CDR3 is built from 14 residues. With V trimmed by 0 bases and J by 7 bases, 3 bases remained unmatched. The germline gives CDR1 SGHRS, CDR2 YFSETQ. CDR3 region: CASSLADRVGELFF. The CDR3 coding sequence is TGCGCCAGCAGCTTGGCCGACAGGGTCGGGGAGCTGTTTTTT.

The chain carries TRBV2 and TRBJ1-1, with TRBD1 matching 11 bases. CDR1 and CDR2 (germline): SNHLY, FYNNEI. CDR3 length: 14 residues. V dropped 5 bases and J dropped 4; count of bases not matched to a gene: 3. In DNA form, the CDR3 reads TGTGCCAGCAGTTGGGACAGGGGGTTCACTGAAGCTTTCTTT. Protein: CASSWDRGFTEAFF.

The CDR3 sequence is CSVGRETQYF. CDR3 nucleotides: TGCAGCGTTGGCAGAGAGACCCAGTACTTC. The rearrangement joins TRBV29-1 to TRBJ2-5; D unclear. V was pared by 4 bases and J by 4 bases, with 4 bases between. The CDR3 contains 10 residues. Germline V gene sequence: CDR1 SQVTM, CDR2 ANQGSEA. Combining the CDR3 with reference TRBV29-1 and TRBJ2-5 gives the whole variable domain SAVISQKPSRDICQRGTSLTIQCQVDSQVTMMFWYRQQPGQSLTLIATANQGSEATYESGFVIDKFPISRPNLTFSTLTVSNMSPEDSSIYLCSVGRETQYFGPGTRLLVL.

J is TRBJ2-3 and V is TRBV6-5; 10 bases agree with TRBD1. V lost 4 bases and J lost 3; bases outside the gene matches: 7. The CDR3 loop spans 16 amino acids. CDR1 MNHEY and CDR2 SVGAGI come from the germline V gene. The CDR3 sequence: CASSSGLGQGTDTQYF. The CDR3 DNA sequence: TGTGCCAGCAGTTCCGGCTTGGGACAGGGGACAGATACGCAGTATTTT.

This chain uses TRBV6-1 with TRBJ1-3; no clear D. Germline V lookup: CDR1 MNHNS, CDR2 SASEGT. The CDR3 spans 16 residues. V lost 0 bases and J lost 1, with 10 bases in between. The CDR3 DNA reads TGTGCCAGCAGTGAAGCCCAGATCCCTTCTGGAAACACCATATATTTT. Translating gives CASSEAQIPSGNTIYF.

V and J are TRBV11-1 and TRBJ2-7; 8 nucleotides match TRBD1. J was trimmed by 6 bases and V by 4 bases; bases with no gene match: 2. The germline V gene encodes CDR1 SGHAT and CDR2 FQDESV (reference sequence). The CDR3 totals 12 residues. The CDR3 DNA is TGTGCCAGCAGCTCGACAGGGGCCGAGCAGTACTTC. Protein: CASSSTGAEQYF. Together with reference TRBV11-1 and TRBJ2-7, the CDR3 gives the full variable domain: EAEVAQSPRYKITEKSQAVAFWCDPISGHATLYWYRQILGQGPELLVQFQDESVVDDSQLPKDRFSAERLKGVDSTLKIQPAELGDSAMYLCASSSTGAEQYFGPGTRLTVT.

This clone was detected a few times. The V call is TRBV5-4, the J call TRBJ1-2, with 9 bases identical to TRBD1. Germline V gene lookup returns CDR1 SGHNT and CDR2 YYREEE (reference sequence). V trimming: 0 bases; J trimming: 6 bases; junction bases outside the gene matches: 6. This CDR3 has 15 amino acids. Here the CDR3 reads CASSLEGTGIDGYTF. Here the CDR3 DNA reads TGTGCCAGCAGCTTGGAAGGGACAGGGATAGATGGCTACACCTTC.

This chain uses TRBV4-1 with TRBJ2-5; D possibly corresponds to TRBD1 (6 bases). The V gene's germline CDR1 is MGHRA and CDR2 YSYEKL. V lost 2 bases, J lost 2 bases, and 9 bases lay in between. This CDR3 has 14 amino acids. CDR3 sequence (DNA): TGCGCCAGCAGCCAACCACAGGGTCAAGAGACCCAGTACTTC. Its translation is CASSQPQGQETQYF.

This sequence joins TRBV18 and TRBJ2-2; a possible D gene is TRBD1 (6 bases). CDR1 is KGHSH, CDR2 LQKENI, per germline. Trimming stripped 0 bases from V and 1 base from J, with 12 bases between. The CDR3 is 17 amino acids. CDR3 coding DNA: TGTGCCAGCTCACCACCCATGGGGACAATGAACACCGGGGAGCTGTTTTTT. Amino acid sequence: CASSPPMGTMNTGELFF.

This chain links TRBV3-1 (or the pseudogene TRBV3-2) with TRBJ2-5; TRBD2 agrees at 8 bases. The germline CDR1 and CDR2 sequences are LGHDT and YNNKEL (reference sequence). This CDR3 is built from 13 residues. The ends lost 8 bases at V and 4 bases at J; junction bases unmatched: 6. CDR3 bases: TGTGCCAGCGGGGGACTAGGGGGAGAGACCCAGTACTTC. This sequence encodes CASGGLGGETQYF.

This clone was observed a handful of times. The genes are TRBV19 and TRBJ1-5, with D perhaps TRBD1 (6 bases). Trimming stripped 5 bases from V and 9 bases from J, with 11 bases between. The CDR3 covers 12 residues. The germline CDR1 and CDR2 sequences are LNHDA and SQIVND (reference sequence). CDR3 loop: CASSSGGAPQHF. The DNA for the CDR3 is TGTGCCAGTAGTTCCGGGGGGGCGCCCCAGCATTTT.

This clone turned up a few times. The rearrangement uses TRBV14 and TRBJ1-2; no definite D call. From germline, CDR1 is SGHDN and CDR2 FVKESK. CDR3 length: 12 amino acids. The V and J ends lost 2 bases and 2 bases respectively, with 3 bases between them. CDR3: CASSQSNYGYTF. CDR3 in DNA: TGTGCCAGCAGCCAATCGAACTATGGCTACACCTTC.

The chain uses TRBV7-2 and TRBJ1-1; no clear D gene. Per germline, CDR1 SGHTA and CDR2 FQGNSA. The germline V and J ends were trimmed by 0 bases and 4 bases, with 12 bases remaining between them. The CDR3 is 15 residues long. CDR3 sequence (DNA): TGTGCCAGCAGCTTAGCTGAGGGAATAGGCACTGAAGCTTTCTTT. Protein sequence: CASSLAEGIGTEAFF.